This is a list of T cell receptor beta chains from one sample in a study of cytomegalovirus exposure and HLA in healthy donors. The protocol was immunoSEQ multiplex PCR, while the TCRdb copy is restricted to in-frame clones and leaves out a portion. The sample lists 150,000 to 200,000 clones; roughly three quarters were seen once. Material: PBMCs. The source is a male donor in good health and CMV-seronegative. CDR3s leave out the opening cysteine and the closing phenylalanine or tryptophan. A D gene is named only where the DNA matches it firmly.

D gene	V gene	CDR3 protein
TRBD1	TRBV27	AVLGDRGAEQY
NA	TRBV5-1	ASSLAPGIGTGELF
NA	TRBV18	ASSLQSGTQY
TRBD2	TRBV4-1	ASSQTIAGGLYNEQF
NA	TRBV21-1	ASSKSGLAGGSTDTQY
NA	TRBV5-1	ASSLAGQGGHNEQF
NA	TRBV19	ASGESGANVLT
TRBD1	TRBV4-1	ASSQEGRGRYNEQF
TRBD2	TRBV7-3	ASSLAGLAGDNEQF
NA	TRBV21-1	ASSARTGANYGYT
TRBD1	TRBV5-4	ASSIDRGAEKAF
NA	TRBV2	ASSPDLSGQPQH
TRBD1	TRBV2	ASRQGAQQETQY
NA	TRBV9	ASSLSPEVRTEAF
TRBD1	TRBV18	ASSPETGTYEQY
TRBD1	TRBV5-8	ASSLQGVVNQPQH
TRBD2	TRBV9	ASSVTSGITGELF
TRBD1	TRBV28	ASSGTGQETQY
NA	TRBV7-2	ASTNRQDYGYT
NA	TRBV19	ASGGGTYEQY
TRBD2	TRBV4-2	ASSQRGQRGGADTQY
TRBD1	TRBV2	ASSVPRGSGANVLT
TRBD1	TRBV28	ASSSDRGHRNQPQH
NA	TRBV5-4	ASSKAGAGELF
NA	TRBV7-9	ASSLVFSGINQPQH
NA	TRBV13	ASSLGGDTDTQY
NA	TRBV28	ASRANAGREQY
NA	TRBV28	ASSRSGGALNTEAF
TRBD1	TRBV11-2	ASSYGQANSPLH
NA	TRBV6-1	ASSEGAGGNYGYT
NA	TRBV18	ASSLGQLRNEKLF
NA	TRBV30	AWSVLMGIEQY
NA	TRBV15	ATSRESVETQY
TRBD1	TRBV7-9	ASSFSQGDEKLF
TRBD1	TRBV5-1	ASSPGIGWVGGRNQPQH
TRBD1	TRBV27	ASSLSTGKYDEQY
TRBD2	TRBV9	ASSRGTSGRNEQF
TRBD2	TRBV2	ASSRSLAGAGYEQY
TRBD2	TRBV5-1	ASSLVGGRLEEQY
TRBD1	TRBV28	ASAEAGGNYGYT
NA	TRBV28	ASSPPGHPNSPLH